Following are 10 T cell receptor beta chains from one sample sequenced in a study of OX40 agonist ivuxolimab in advanced cancers. The method was immunoSEQ multiplex PCR; TCRdb's version includes in-frame clones alone and lacks a portion of them. Of tens of thousands of clones in the sample, 80% to 95% were seen once. The sample was CD4+ or CD8+ T cells sorted from blood, taken in a trial of the OX40 agonist ivuxolimab. The origin of the receptors is an adult with an advanced solid tumor such as melanoma, head and neck, liver or kidney cancer.

The chain combines TRBV6-5 with TRBJ2-6; D gene uncertain. Trimming took off 0 bases at V and 2 bases at J, with 8 bases between the two ends. CDR1 is MNHEY and CDR2 is SVGAGI in the germline V gene. This CDR3 has 16 amino acids. In nucleotides, the CDR3 is TGTGCCAGCAGTTACTCTCGGCAAACTGGGGCCAACGTCCTGACTTTC. Translation gives CASSYSRQTGANVLTF.

J is TRBJ2-2 and V is TRBV5-1, with 7 nucleotides matching TRBD1. Germline CDR1 SGHRS, CDR2 YFSETQ. V lost 4 bases and J lost 2; bases outside the gene matches: 5. The CDR3 contains 15 residues. CDR3 residues: CASSLQGFNTGELFF. The CDR3 nucleotides are TGCGCCAGCAGCCTACAGGGGTTTAACACCGGGGAGCTGTTTTTT.

The chain uses TRBV11-2 and TRBJ2-1, with 7 nucleotides matching TRBD1. Germline CDR1 is SGHAT and CDR2 is FQNNGV. Trimming removed 3 bases from V and 6 bases from J; junction bases left unmatched: 5. The CDR3 consists of 14 residues. CDR3 protein: CASSLVQGLNEQFF. CDR3 nucleotides: TGTGCCAGCAGCTTGGTACAGGGGCTCAATGAGCAGTTCTTC.

This sequence joins TRBV7-3 and TRBJ2-3, with TRBD2 matching over 9 bases. The V segment lost 5 bases and the J segment 9 bases; nucleotides outside the gene matches: 12. The germline V gene has CDR1 SGHTA and CDR2 FQGTGA. The CDR3 sequence is 15 residues long. The CDR3 spells CASSPGAGGQATQYF. The DNA of the CDR3 is TGTGCCAGCAGCCCAGGGGCGGGGGGGCAGGCCACGCAGTATTTT. The full variable domain, completed using reference TRBV7-3 and TRBJ2-3, is GAGVSQTPSNKVTEKGKYVELRCDPISGHTALYWYRQSLGQGPEFLIYFQGTGAADDSGLPNDRFFAVRPEGSVSTLKIQRTERGDSAVYLCASSPGAGGQATQYFGPGTRLTVL.

V gene TRBV7-2 combines with J gene TRBJ2-1, with D maybe TRBD2 (5 bases). The CDR3 is 15 amino acids. The germline V gene encodes CDR1 SGHTA and CDR2 FQGNSA. V was pared by 2 bases and J by 0 bases, with 8 bases between. In nucleotides, the CDR3 is TGTGCCAGCAGCTTATTGGGGAGCTCCTACAATGAGCAGTTCTTC. This codes for CASSLLGSSYNEQFF. The full variable domain, with the rest looked up from reference TRBV7-2 and TRBJ2-1, is GAGVSQSPSNKVTEKGKDVELRCDPISGHTALYWYRQSLGQGLEFLIYFQGNSAPDKSGLPSDRFSAERTGGSVSTLTIQRTQQEDSAVYLCASSLLGSSYNEQFFGPGTRLTVL.

This rearrangement joins TRBV6-5 to TRBJ1-1; 7 bases agree with TRBD1. This CDR3 contains 13 residues. Germline CDR1 MNHEY, CDR2 SVGAGI. Losses at the gene ends were 5 bases for V and 1 base for J; bases not matched to a gene: 1. CDR3 bases: TGTGCCAGCAGTCGACAGGGGAACACTGAAGCTTTCTTT. This translates into CASSRQGNTEAFF.

The chain combines TRBV4-2 with TRBJ1-3; no clear D. CDR3 length equals 16 residues. Germline V gene lookup returns CDR1 LGHNA and CDR2 YNFKEQ. V lost 4 bases to trimming and J lost 0 bases, with 13 bases between them. The CDR3 spells CASSRGARSSGNTIYF. The CDR3 region has the DNA TGTGCCAGCAGCCGAGGTGCAAGAAGCTCTGGAAACACCATATATTTT.

V gene TRBV5-4 combines with J gene TRBJ2-7; 9 bases are a match to TRBD1. CDR3 length: 13 residues. Germline V gives CDR1 SGHNT, CDR2 YYREEE (reference sequence). DNA of the CDR3: TGTGCCAGCAGACCCGGGACAGGGCTGGGCGAGAGCGTC. Protein product: CASRPGTGLGESV.

This chain uses TRBV5-1 with TRBJ2-3; D is unresolved. The CDR3 sequence is 14 residues long. CDR1 is SGHRS and CDR2 is YFSETQ in the germline V gene. V lost 0 bases and J 2 bases, leaving 7 bases between the germline ends. The CDR3 nucleotides are TGCGCCAGCAGCTTGGAACAGTTCACAGATACGCAGTATTTT. Encoded protein: CASSLEQFTDTQYF.

The J gene is TRBJ1-2, the V gene TRBV5-6, with D unresolved. This CDR3 contains 12 residues. The ends were cut back, 2 bases at V and 12 bases at J, with 14 bases in the middle. Germline loops: CDR1 SGHDT, CDR2 YYEEEE. The CDR3 region has the DNA TGTGCCAGCAGCTTCGAGTCCCTTAGCCACACCTTC. Translating it yields CASSFESLSHTF.